The subject of this entry is one T cell receptor beta chain. No antigen is known for it. Library preparation (for TCRbeta) was performed with unique molecular identifiers. TCRdb reprocessed the PCR reads with MiXCR, giving one entry per CDR3 protein. The sample contains roughly 100,000 distinct CDR3 sequences, 6% of which appear only once. The data were obtained in a study of T-cell reconstitution after alpha-beta-depleted transplantation in children. Study conclusions and caveats: From newly produced T cells came most of the T-cell counts and diversity one year after transplant. Surviving recipient T cells and thymic progenitors produced the high day-60 TCRbeta diversity seen in some patients. There were reportedly several hundred expanded graft clones from which alpha-beta T cells came about two months after transplant.

The CDR3 contains 13 residues. The V gene lost 7 bases and the J gene lost 4 bases, with 10 bases spanning the gap. This rearrangement joins TRBV12-3 or TRBV12-4 to TRBJ2-2; D gene ambiguous. This material consisted of PBMCs, mostly from graft donor cells, taken 60 days after TCRalphabeta/CD19-depleted stem cell transplant. The sequence derives from a female patient between 2 and 15 years old who had a stem cell transplant for Fanconi anemia, so the T cells may come from the graft donor. In DNA form, the CDR3 reads TGTGCCAGCAAGCCTGGACGCACCGGGGAGCTGTTTTTT. It is translated as CASKPGRTGELFF.